The rows below give T cell receptor beta chains drawn from one sample of a study of cytomegalovirus exposure and HLA in healthy donors. TCRdb's table, derived via immunoSEQ multiplex PCR, lists solely in-frame clones and lacks some. The table records fewer than 150,000 clones, 70% to 80% of them present only once. The sample was PBMCs. Source of these receptors: a man in his fifties in good health and CMV-seropositive. CDR3s include the opening cysteine and the closing phenylalanine or tryptophan. The D gene is left open where the match is weak. Rows give clone size only sometimes, using once, few, many, or a class for an expanded clone.

>TRBV7-2|TRBJ2-7|.|.
CASSLSGVPTYEQYF
TGTGCCAGCAGCTTATCGGGGGTTCCTACCTACGAGCAGTACTTC
>TRBV7-9|TRBJ1-1|.|.
CASSLHDNEAFF
TGTGCCAGCAGCTTACACGACAATGAAGCTTTCTTT
>TRBV7-9|TRBJ1-1|.|few
CASSLLGAVGVNTEAFF
TGTGCCAGCAGCTTATTGGGGGCAGTCGGGGTGAACACTGAAGCTTTCTTT
>TRBV4-1|TRBJ2-2|TRBD2|few
CASSQEGSGRTGELFF
TGCGCCAGCAGCCAAGAAGGTAGCGGGAGGACCGGGGAGCTGTTTTTT
>TRBV2|TRBJ2-7|.|.
CASNRGFSYEQYF
TGTGCCAGCAATCGAGGGTTCTCCTACGAGCAGTACTTC
>TRBV5-4|TRBJ1-3|TRBD1|.
CASSLGGTAGNTIYF
TGTGCCAGCAGCTTGGGCGGGACAGCCGGAAACACCATATATTTT
>TRBV2|TRBJ2-1|TRBD2|.
CASSEDAGGYNEQFF
TGTGCCAGCAGTGAAGACGCGGGGGGCTACAATGAGCAGTTCTTC
>TRBV18|TRBJ1-1|.|.
CASSPTVNTEAFF
TGTGCCAGCTCACCAACAGTCAATACTGAAGCTTTCTTT
>TRBV19|TRBJ1-5|TRBD1|.
CASRDRGTLSNQPQHF
TGTGCCAGCCGGGACAGGGGTACCCTTAGCAATCAGCCCCAGCATTTT
>TRBV28|TRBJ2-7|.|once
CASLPGGTATYEQYF
TGTGCCAGCCTACCTGGAGGGACAGCAACCTACGAGCAGTACTTC
>TRBV19|TRBJ2-7|.|.
CASSSTGSSYEQYF
TGTGCCAGTAGCTCGACAGGCAGCTCCTACGAGCAGTACTTC
>TRBV7-7|TRBJ2-7|TRBD1|.
CASSLGPGTGYEQYF
TGTGCCAGCAGCTTGGGGCCCGGGACAGGCTACGAGCAGTACTTC
>TRBV29-1|TRBJ2-1|.|few
CSVEDPVSGESYNEQFF
TGCAGCGTTGAAGATCCGGTTAGCGGAGAGTCTTACAATGAGCAGTTCTTC
>TRBV5-1|TRBJ2-3|TRBD2|.
CASSFLAGGLPLGDTQYF
TGCGCCAGCAGTTTCCTAGCGGGGGGGCTACCTTTGGGGGATACGCAGTATTTT
>TRBV6-5|TRBJ1-2|TRBD1|.
CASKPTGVAYGYTF
TGTGCCAGCAAACCGACAGGGGTCGCCTATGGCTACACCTTC
>TRBV11-2|TRBJ1-2|.|.
CASSLGTASNYGYTF
TGTGCCAGCAGCTTAGGTACAGCATCTAACTATGGCTACACCTTC
>TRBV5-1|TRBJ1-3|.|.
CASSPLAERPGNTIYF
TGCGCCAGCAGCCCTCTCGCCGAGAGGCCTGGAAACACCATATATTTT
>TRBV14|TRBJ1-2|.|.
CASSQDPRFYGYTF
TGTGCCAGCAGCCAAGATCCCAGGTTCTATGGCTACACCTTC
>TRBV5-1|TRBJ2-3|TRBD2|.
CASRLGGSGRRTDTQYF
TGCGCCAGCAGGCTAGGTGGGAGCGGGAGGAGGACAGATACGCAGTATTTT
>TRBV29-1|TRBJ2-3|TRBD2|.
CSVDSSGGTDTQYF
TGCAGCGTTGATTCGAGCGGGGGCACAGATACGCAGTATTTT
>TRBV6-6|TRBJ1-6|.|few
CASSRGSSYNSPLHF
TGTGCCAGCAGCAGGGGTAGCTCCTATAATTCACCCCTCCACTTT
>TRBV15|TRBJ2-7|.|.
CATSRGGSLYEQYF
TGTGCCACCAGCAGAGGAGGGAGCCTCTACGAGCAGTACTTC
>TRBV7-9|TRBJ2-7|TRBD2|.
CALVPLADSYEQYF
TGTGCCCTCGTTCCCCTAGCGGACTCCTACGAGCAGTACTTC
>TRBV27|TRBJ2-3|.|.
CASGGASGTDTQYF
TGTGCCAGCGGGGGGGCCTCGGGCACAGATACGCAGTATTTT
>TRBV18|TRBJ1-4|.|.
CASSPNKGVSEKLFF
TGTGCCAGCTCACCAAATAAAGGGGTCAGCGAAAAACTGTTTTTT
>TRBV27|TRBJ2-1|TRBD1|.
CASSRVTGYGNEQFF
TGTGCCAGCAGTCGGGTGACAGGGTATGGCAATGAGCAGTTCTTC
>TRBV28|TRBJ1-2|.|.
CASREDGTSGYTF
TGTGCCAGCAGAGAAGACGGGACTAGTGGCTACACCTTC
>TRBV6-1|TRBJ2-7|TRBD2|.
CASSPPSGSWGEQYF
TGTGCCAGCAGTCCCCCCAGCGGGAGTTGGGGCGAGCAGTACTTC
>TRBV6-1|TRBJ1-1|TRBD1|.
CASSEAPTDRARIEAFF
TGTGCCAGCAGTGAAGCGCCCACGGACAGGGCGAGAATTGAAGCTTTCTTT
>TRBV5-1|TRBJ2-5|.|.
CASRQGPQETQYF
TGCGCCAGCAGGCAGGGGCCCCAAGAGACCCAGTACTTC
>TRBV9|TRBJ1-3|.|.
CASKGGSSFGNTIYF
TGTGCCAGTAAAGGAGGGAGTAGTTTCGGAAACACCATATATTTT
>TRBV2|TRBJ2-2|.|.
CASSLITGELFF
TGTGCCAGCAGCCTAATAACCGGGGAGCTGTTTTTT